This TCR beta chain was retrieved from a study of cytomegalovirus exposure and HLA in healthy donors. The study's findings and limits: Rarity marked most TCR sequences, yet some public TCRs occurred in many donors. Based on reports, TCR beta sequences accurately predicted HLA-A and HLA-B alleles for most subjects. In a later analysis, a missense DCLRE1C variant was linked to TCR beta V- and J-gene trimming. A prior analysis recorded that most TCR beta V segments were productive about 87% or about 30% of the time.

The table lists this clone with a count of one. Its antigen remains unidentified. The junction departs from the called germline gene at one end, perhaps through a read error. CDR1 is SEHNR, CDR2 FQNEAQ, per germline (reference sequence). CDR3 length: 15 amino acids. The PCR was carried out with 60 Vbeta primers and 13 Jbeta primers. Measured with immunoSEQ multiplex PCR; TCRdb has only the in-frame clones, and not every one. The sample has 140,000 or so clones; 70% to 90% are singletons. The chain employs TRBV7-9 and TRBJ1-1; the D is unclear. This clonotype was sampled from a woman aged 40-49 years in good health and CMV-seronegative. Sequencing was carried out using PBMCs. In DNA form, the CDR3 reads TGTTCCAGCAGCTTAGCGGAGGGAATTCGCGCTGAAGCTTTCTTT. Its translation is CSSSLAEGIRAEAFF.